This section outlines one T cell receptor (beta chain) sequence together with its context. This specimen comes from a study of blood T cell repertoires in COVID-19. Study details: Specimens from acute and convalescent COVID-19 originated in the United States, Italy and Spain.

In the authors' methods: By means of reference gene primer amplification, nucleated cell counts were estimated. The protocol was immunoSEQ multiplex PCR, while the TCRdb copy is restricted to in-frame clones and leaves out a portion. The D gene and trimming were derived from the DNA, and the V and J assignments and clone size from that table. The sample contains about 140,000 clones, about 85% of which appear only once. Seattle enrolled patients during active infection and tracked them longitudinally. The specimen was peripheral blood. The receptor's source is a human donor with COVID-19, enrolled during active disease. The donor label of this sample is uncertain.

The CDR3 spells CASSRRGTVRDSPLHF. The CDR3, as DNA: TGTGCCAGCAGCCGCCGCGGGACAGTCCGCGATTCACCCCTCCACTTT. The chain links TRBV11-3 to TRBJ1-6, with 7 bases aligning to TRBD1. Per germline, CDR1 SGHNT and CDR2 YENEEA. CDR3 size: 16 residues. The ends lost 5 bases at V and 8 bases at J; junction bases unmatched: 12.